The clone carrying this T cell receptor (beta chain) showed up just a few times. No antigen is known for it. This record comes from a study of T-cell memory formation after mild COVID-19. TCRdb reprocessed the 5' RACE reads via MiXCR and lists one record per CDR3 protein. In the table there are 160,000 or so distinct CDR3 sequences, 30% to 35% of which are singletons. The V end was cut by 1 base, the J end by 5 bases, with 8 bases between. The germline V gene has CDR1 GTSNPN and CDR2 SVGIG (reference sequence). The CDR3 extends over 13 amino acids. The study's findings and limits: Some SARS-CoV-2-responding clones were already detected in memory before infection.

The TCR comes from an adult woman who had mild COVID-19 (a few samples of this study predate the infection). Cell type and time point are not known. The sample was PBMCs or a T cell subset sorted from them (not recorded which). The V gene is TRBV30, the J gene TRBJ1-4; D gene ambiguous. The CDR3 bases are TGTGCCTGGAGTGGCAGGTCGAATGAAAAACTGTTTTTT. This encodes CAWSGRSNEKLFF.